Listed below are T cell receptor beta chains from one sample, sequenced in a study of OX40 agonist ivuxolimab in advanced cancers. Measured with immunoSEQ multiplex PCR; TCRdb has only the in-frame clones, and not every one. The repertoire holds more than 60,000 clones, roughly 81% seen once, with about 5% in the top ten. Sample: CD4+ or CD8+ T cells sorted from blood, taken in a trial of the OX40 agonist ivuxolimab. Receptor source: an adult with an advanced solid tumor such as melanoma, head and neck, liver or kidney cancer. The conserved cysteine and the conserved F or W are not part of the CDR3 here. Expanded clones are given a class, and other clones once, few, many or no size at all.

v_call: TRBV7-8
j_call: TRBJ2-5
clone_size: NA
cdr3_aa: ASSLYVGPGGQY

v_call: TRBV7-2
j_call: TRBJ1-1
clone_size: NA
cdr3_aa: ASSFANLNTEAF

v_call: TRBV4-1
j_call: TRBJ2-5
clone_size: NA
cdr3_aa: ASSQGEGRETQY

v_call: TRBV7-3
j_call: TRBJ1-1
clone_size: NA
cdr3_aa: ASSKGGAKNTEAF

v_call: TRBV6-6
j_call: TRBJ1-2
clone_size: NA
cdr3_aa: ASSTGGGAEGYT

v_call: TRBV30
j_call: TRBJ2-1
clone_size: NA
cdr3_aa: AWSGGSGRPTLNEQF

v_call: TRBV11-2
j_call: TRBJ2-1
clone_size: NA
cdr3_aa: ASSLAGHYNEQF

v_call: TRBV5-4
j_call: TRBJ2-5
clone_size: NA
cdr3_aa: ASSLAGGRETQY

v_call: TRBV19
j_call: TRBJ1-2
clone_size: NA
cdr3_aa: ASRRAQVDGYT

v_call: TRBV11-3
j_call: TRBJ1-1
clone_size: few
cdr3_aa: ASSPKAF

v_call: TRBV7-6
j_call: TRBJ2-5
clone_size: NA
cdr3_aa: ASSQQGTGTQY

v_call: TRBV19
j_call: TRBJ2-7
clone_size: NA
cdr3_aa: ASSIDGEYYEQY

v_call: TRBV7-2
j_call: TRBJ2-1
clone_size: NA
cdr3_aa: ASSLSGQDYNEQF

v_call: TRBV4-2
j_call: TRBJ1-1
clone_size: NA
cdr3_aa: ASSLEGRSTEAF

v_call: TRBV19
j_call: TRBJ2-1
clone_size: once
cdr3_aa: ASSIDRVNEQF

v_call: TRBV14
j_call: TRBJ2-1
clone_size: NA
cdr3_aa: ASSLVAGGNNEQF

v_call: TRBV19
j_call: TRBJ2-5
clone_size: once
cdr3_aa: ASSIANARGQETQY

v_call: TRBV18
j_call: TRBJ2-4
clone_size: NA
cdr3_aa: ASSNGAAKNIQY

v_call: TRBV2
j_call: NA
clone_size: NA
cdr3_aa: ASTGLSSYEQY

v_call: TRBV7-8
j_call: TRBJ2-2
clone_size: NA
cdr3_aa: ASSLRQGPTGELF

v_call: TRBV7-8
j_call: TRBJ2-3
clone_size: NA
cdr3_aa: ASSLTVEDTQY

v_call: TRBV2
j_call: TRBJ1-1
clone_size: once
cdr3_aa: ASSDARGGLTEAF

v_call: TRBV18
j_call: TRBJ2-2
clone_size: NA
cdr3_aa: ASSPDILNTGELF

v_call: TRBV6-1
j_call: TRBJ2-5
clone_size: NA
cdr3_aa: ASSESGGGQETQY

v_call: TRBV7-3
j_call: TRBJ1-1
clone_size: NA
cdr3_aa: ASSSLGMNTEAF

v_call: TRBV19
j_call: TRBJ1-5
clone_size: NA
cdr3_aa: ASISGGAGQPQH

v_call: TRBV10-2
j_call: TRBJ2-5
clone_size: NA
cdr3_aa: ATSGETQY

v_call: TRBV6-5
j_call: TRBJ2-5
clone_size: NA
cdr3_aa: ASSYAHRTGRETQY

v_call: TRBV5-4
j_call: TRBJ1-1
clone_size: once
cdr3_aa: ASSQDTAGGNTEAF

v_call: TRBV5-8
j_call: TRBJ2-2
clone_size: NA
cdr3_aa: ASSLASRDRSQGPGELF

v_call: TRBV6-5
j_call: TRBJ1-4
clone_size: NA
cdr3_aa: ASSYSPTGPEKLF

v_call: TRBV18
j_call: TRBJ1-3
clone_size: once
cdr3_aa: ASSPKVEGNTIY

v_call: TRBV2
j_call: TRBJ2-7
clone_size: NA
cdr3_aa: ASSEGTEAYEQY

v_call: TRBV12-5
j_call: TRBJ1-1
clone_size: few
cdr3_aa: ASGLGQGLENTEAF

v_call: TRBV5-8
j_call: TRBJ2-6
clone_size: few
cdr3_aa: ASSPFGGGANVLT

v_call: TRBV6-5
j_call: TRBJ1-2
clone_size: once
cdr3_aa: ASSHGVGYT

v_call: TRBV18
j_call: TRBJ1-5
clone_size: NA
cdr3_aa: ASSPFTDQPQH

v_call: TRBV7-6
j_call: TRBJ2-5
clone_size: NA
cdr3_aa: ASSQARGSQETQY

v_call: TRBV5-4
j_call: TRBJ2-5
clone_size: NA
cdr3_aa: ASSSTGGTPQETQY

v_call: TRBV9
j_call: TRBJ1-2
clone_size: NA
cdr3_aa: ASWGIYGYT

v_call: TRBV13
j_call: TRBJ1-1
clone_size: NA
cdr3_aa: ASSLFGVARNTEAF

v_call: TRBV11-2
j_call: TRBJ2-1
clone_size: NA
cdr3_aa: ASSRLAANNEQF

v_call: TRBV5-4
j_call: TRBJ2-7
clone_size: NA
cdr3_aa: ASSQVGQGTYEQY